This TCR beta chain was captured by sequencing in a study of cytomegalovirus exposure and HLA in healthy donors. For the study at large: About 85 million unique TCRs from HLA-typed donors were held in an early release of data.

Amplification used 60 Vbeta primers and 13 Jbeta primers. Assay: immunoSEQ multiplex PCR; the TCRdb copy retains only in-frame clones and omits some. The repertoire includes around 130,000 clones, 80% of them detected once, and 2.5% to 3% sits in the top ten. Germline V gene data show CDR1 as SGHRS and CDR2 as YFSETQ. Trimming removed 0 bases from V and 0 bases from J, with 10 bases in between. CDR3 length equals 16 residues. Of note for this clone: Antigen: not known.

Study-wide results and caveats: Later analysis placed DRB1 highest and HLA-C lowest in TCR association rates, which differed by HLA locus. Donors belonging to an Asian-associated ancestry cluster reportedly showed fewer N-insertions in productive TCRs than the approximately 690-donor mean, according to what a later analysis found. Productive status was seen about 90% or about 30% of the time for most TCR beta V segments in an earlier analysis.

The V call is TRBV5-1, the J call TRBJ2-1, with D uncertain. Sample: PBMCs. This receptor was identified in a man aged 30-40 years in good health and CMV-seronegative. This CDR3 reads CASSLERLSSYNEQFF. In DNA, the CDR3 is TGCGCCAGCAGCTTGGAGAGGCTTAGCTCCTACAATGAGCAGTTCTTC. Combining the CDR3 with reference TRBV5-1 and TRBJ2-1 gives the whole variable domain KAGVTQTPRYLIKTRGQQVTLSCSPISGHRSVSWYQQTPGQGLQFLFEYFSETQRNKGNFPGRFSGRQFSNSRSEMNVSTLELGDSALYLCASSLERLSSYNEQFFGPGTRLTVL.